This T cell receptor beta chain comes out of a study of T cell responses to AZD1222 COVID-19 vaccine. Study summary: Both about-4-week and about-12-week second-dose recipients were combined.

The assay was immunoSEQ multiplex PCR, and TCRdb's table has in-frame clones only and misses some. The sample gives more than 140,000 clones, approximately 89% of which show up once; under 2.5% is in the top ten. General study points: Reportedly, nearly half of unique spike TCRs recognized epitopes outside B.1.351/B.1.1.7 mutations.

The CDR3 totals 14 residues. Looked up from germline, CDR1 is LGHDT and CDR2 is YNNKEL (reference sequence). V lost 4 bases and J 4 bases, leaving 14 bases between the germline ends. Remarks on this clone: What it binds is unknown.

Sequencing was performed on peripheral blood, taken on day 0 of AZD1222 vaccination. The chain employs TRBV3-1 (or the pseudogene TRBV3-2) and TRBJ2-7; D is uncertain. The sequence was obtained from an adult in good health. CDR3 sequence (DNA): TGTGCCAGCAGCCCGGGTTTGCTAGTATACGAGCAGTACTTC. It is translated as CASSPGLLVYEQYF.